The 18 T cell receptor beta chains presented below share a single source sample, sequenced in a study of TIL therapy for anti-PD-1-resistant metastatic lung cancer. Time point: pre-treatment sample, taken before nivolumab and TIL therapy. Pleural nodules or supraclavicular lymph nodes made up most of the excised metastases sampled. Sequencing used immunoSEQ v3. Data came from immunoSEQ multiplex PCR; TCRdb stores just in-frame clones and leaves some out. The data hold approximately 95,000 clones, with roughly two thirds observed a single time. Sequenced material: tumor tissue, taken at baseline. The source of these receptors is a person between 30 and 79 years old with non-small cell lung cancer.

This rearrangement joins TRBV9 to TRBJ2-5; 9 bases fit TRBD1. The germline V gene has CDR1 SGDLS and CDR2 YYNGEE. This CDR3 has 14 amino acids. V gave up 4 bases and J gave up 5 bases; unmatched junction bases: 6. For the CDR3, the DNA is TGTGCCAGCAGCACAGGGGGCCTTGAGGAGACCCAGTACTTC. This sequence encodes CASSTGGLEETQYF.

The rearrangement links TRBV28 to TRBJ2-3, with TRBD1 matching 9 bases. V shed 6 bases and J 4 bases; nucleotides not matched to a gene: 11. Per germline, CDR1 MDHEN and CDR2 SYDVKM. This CDR3 region has 16 residues. The CDR3 DNA sequence: TGTGCCAGCAGCCGATCCGGGACAGGGTTTCCAGATACGCAGTATTTT. Its translation: CASSRSGTGFPDTQYF.

The gene calls are TRBV5-6 and TRBJ2-5, with TRBD2 matching 9 bases. J gave up 5 bases and V 2 bases, and 10 bases lay outside the gene matches. The germline CDR1 and CDR2 sequences are SGHDT and YYEEEE. The CDR3 totals 16 residues. The DNA of the CDR3 is TGTGCCAGCAGCTTACCATTGCGGGAGGGGAGGGAGACCCAGTACTTC. It codes for CASSLPLREGRETQYF.

V and J are TRBV4-3 and TRBJ2-5, with D perhaps assigned TRBD1 or TRBD2 (5 bases each). The CDR3 extends over 14 amino acids. Germline V gene sequence: CDR1 LGHNA, CDR2 YSLEER. V lost 1 base, J lost 6 bases, and 12 bases lay in between. The CDR3 region has the DNA TGCGCCAGCAGCCAAGCATTGGGGACCCAGACCCAGTACTTC. Encoded protein: CASSQALGTQTQYF.

The chain carries TRBV5-1 and TRBJ1-5; D not resolved. Trimming shortened V by 0 bases and J by 1 base, and 2 bases separated the two germline ends. The germline gives CDR1 SGHRS, CDR2 YFSETQ. CDR3 length: 13 amino acids. The CDR3 DNA sequence: TGCGCCAGCAGCTTGGAGAGCAATCAGCCCCAGCATTTT. Translating gives CASSLESNQPQHF.

The count of this clone is one. The chain combines TRBV6-4 with TRBJ2-2; D may be TRBD1 (6 bases). The CDR3 runs 14 residues. V lost 0 bases and J 4 bases, leaving 6 bases between the germline ends. Germline loops: CDR1 MRHNA, CDR2 SNTAGT. DNA for the CDR3: TGTGCCAGCAGTGACTCAGGGGGCACCGGGGAGCTGTTTTTT. Protein: CASSDSGGTGELFF.

The genes are TRBV7-2 and TRBJ2-3, with 10 bases matching TRBD2. The V gene's germline CDR1 is SGHTA and CDR2 FQGNSA. The junction had 7 bases not matched to a gene; V was cut back by 3 bases and J by 1 base. CDR3 length: 17 amino acids. CDR3 coding DNA: TGTGCCAGCAGCTTGGGGAGCGGGGGGGCAGGCACAGATACGCAGTATTTT. Protein: CASSLGSGGAGTDTQYF.

The chain uses TRBV11-2 and TRBJ2-5; D may be TRBD2 (5 bases). This CDR3 comprises 13 residues. Germline V gene lookup returns CDR1 SGHAT and CDR2 FQNNGV. The V and J ends lost 3 bases and 9 bases respectively, with 14 bases between them. CDR3 sequence (DNA): TGTGCCAGCAGCTTCGGCGGGCTCGGGCCCCAGTACTTC. The encoded protein is CASSFGGLGPQYF.

The V gene is TRBV4-2, the J gene TRBJ2-3; TRBD2 might be the D (5 bases). The CDR3 sequence is 16 residues long. V was shortened by 1 base and J by 3 bases, with 14 bases between the two germline ends. Per the germline V gene, CDR1 is LGHNA and CDR2 is YNFKEQ. CDR3 nucleotides: TGTGCCAGCAGCCAAGGGCTAGCCGTGGAAACAGATACGCAGTATTTT. This codes for CASSQGLAVETDTQYF.

The rearrangement joins TRBV19 to TRBJ2-5, with 9 nucleotides matching TRBD1. The CDR3 contains 15 residues. V shed 5 bases and J 5 bases; nucleotides not matched to a gene: 9. Germline V gene data show CDR1 as LNHDA and CDR2 as SQIVND (reference sequence). The CDR3 region has the DNA TGTGCCAGTAGTTCCCGGGACAGGGTGATGGAGACCCAGTACTTC. Translation gives CASSSRDRVMETQYF.

The CDR3 sequence is CSAPFGDTQYF. CDR3 coding DNA: TGCAGTGCTCCTTTCGGAGATACGCAGTATTTT. V and J are TRBV20-1 and TRBJ2-3, with D uncertain. The length of the CDR3 is 11 residues. V gave up 5 bases and J gave up 5 bases, with 8 bases separating them. Germline CDR1 DFQATT, CDR2 SNEGSKA (reference sequence).

The chain recombines TRBV7-9 with TRBJ1-6; TRBD1 might be the D (6 bases). This CDR3 has 14 residues. CDR1 SEHNR and CDR2 FQNEAQ come from the germline V gene (reference sequence). Trimming left V 5 bases short and J 6 bases short, with 11 bases between. The CDR3 sequence: CASSRTGFNSPLHF. The CDR3 coding sequence is TGTGCCAGCAGCCGAACAGGGTTTAATTCACCCCTCCACTTT.

This rearrangement joins TRBV10-3 to TRBJ2-3; D not certain. V lost 3 bases and J 6 bases, leaving 4 bases between the germline ends. The CDR3 contains 11 residues. CDR1 is ENHRY, CDR2 SYGVKD, per germline. CDR3 nucleotides: TGTGCCATCAGTGATGTGGATACGCAGTATTTT. It translates to CAISDVDTQYF.

The chain joins TRBV25-1 to TRBJ2-3; TRBD2 aligns across 7 bases. The CDR3 runs to 15 residues. Germline trimming cut 8 bases from V and 2 bases from J; bases unmatched to any gene: 10. The germline CDR1 and CDR2 sequences are MGHDK and SYGVNS. CDR3 region: CASGGGLYLTDTQYF. CDR3 bases: TGTGCCAGCGGGGGGGGACTATACCTCACAGATACGCAGTATTTT.

This clone occurred a few times. The chain carries TRBV18 and TRBJ1-3; no clear D gene. Trimming removed 6 bases at V and 9 bases at J, with 27 bases between. The CDR3 is 17 residues long. Germline CDR1 and CDR2: KGHSH and LQKENI. This CDR3 reads CASSRLALSVPGITIYF. The CDR3 nucleotides read TGTGCCAGCTCGCGCCTAGCCCTCTCAGTACCGGGGATCACCATATATTTT.

The chain employs TRBV3-1 (or the pseudogene TRBV3-2) and TRBJ1-4, with 7 bases matching TRBD1. V dropped 2 bases and J dropped 8; count of bases not matched to a gene: 8. This CDR3 comprises 15 residues. The germline CDR1 and CDR2 sequences are LGHDT and YNNKEL (reference sequence). CDR3 residues: CASSQYRQGGEKLFF. The CDR3 coding sequence is TGTGCCAGCAGCCAATACCGACAGGGTGGGGAAAAACTGTTTTTT.

The chain employs TRBV5-8 and TRBJ2-3; TRBD2 agrees at 8 bases. The CDR3 is 15 residues long. Trimming at V came to 4 bases and at J to 3 bases, leaving 7 bases not matched to a gene. Germline CDR1 is SGHTS and CDR2 is YDEGEE. The CDR3 nucleotides are TGTGCCAGCAGCCCACGGGGGGGCAGGACAGATACGCAGTATTTT. Its protein product is CASSPRGGRTDTQYF. The whole variable domain, filled in from reference TRBV5-8 and TRBJ2-3, reads EAGVTQSPTHLIKTRGQQATLRCSPISGHTSVYWYQQALGLGLQFLLWYDEGEERNRGNFPPRFSGRQFPNYSSELNVNALELEDSALYLCASSPRGGRTDTQYFGPGTRLTVL.

The rearrangement links TRBV28 to TRBJ1-5; D gene unclear. Trimming removed 4 bases at V and 6 bases at J, with 16 bases between. There are 15 residues in the CDR3. Germline V CDR1 and CDR2: MDHEN, SYDVKM. CDR3 amino acids: CASSSFSQVGQPQHF. Written as DNA, the CDR3 is TGTGCCAGCAGTTCGTTCTCTCAGGTGGGTCAGCCCCAGCATTTT.